The 10 T cell receptor beta chains reported below all come from one sample, sequenced in a study of blood T cell repertoires in COVID-19. Sequenced by immunoSEQ multiplex PCR; TCRdb stores in-frame clones only, minus some. The table includes around 65,000 clones, approximately 73% detected once. The sample taken for sequencing was peripheral blood. All receptors derive from a woman aged 50 to 60 with active or convalescent COVID-19.

This chain uses TRBV4-2 with TRBJ2-2; D is unresolved. Germline V gene lookup returns CDR1 LGHNA and CDR2 YNFKEQ. The CDR3 extends over 15 amino acids. Trimming removed 0 bases at V and 8 bases at J, with 13 bases between. The CDR3 nucleotides are TGTGCCAGCAGCCAAGAAGCGCAACTAACAGGGGAGCTGTTTTTT. It encodes CASSQEAQLTGELFF.

For this clone: This same CDR3 is encoded by further DNA sequences in the sample. The chain employs TRBV5-1 and TRBJ1-3; maybe TRBD1 (6 bases). Germline CDR1 reads SGHRS; CDR2 reads YFSETQ. Trimming cost V 4 bases and J 2 bases, with 10 bases left between them. The CDR3 has 14 residues. CDR3 sequence (DNA): TGCGCCAGCAGCGTCAGGGGTACTGGAAACACCATATATTTT. Amino acid sequence: CASSVRGTGNTIYF.

The V gene is TRBV27, the J gene TRBJ2-1, with TRBD2 matching 13 bases. CDR3 size: 19 residues. V lost 1 base to trimming and J lost 0 bases; unmatched junction nucleotides: 6. Per germline, CDR1 MNHEY and CDR2 SMNVEV (reference sequence). CDR3 DNA: TGTGCCAGCAGTTTATTTGGACTAGCGGGAGCCAGCTCCTACAATGAGCAGTTCTTC. It is translated as CASSLFGLAGASSYNEQFF.

Written as DNA, the CDR3 is TGCGCCAGCAGTCCGGACAGGGGGGTGGGCACAGATACGCAGTATTTT. The encoded protein is CASSPDRGVGTDTQYF. The gene calls are TRBV5-1 and TRBJ2-3; 10 bases are shared with TRBD1. Germline V CDR1 and CDR2: SGHRS, YFSETQ. The CDR3 extends over 16 amino acids. Unmatched junction bases numbered 7, after V lost 5 bases and J lost 1 base.

This clone was found once. The chain joins TRBV29-1 to TRBJ1-3; D gene uncertain. In germline, CDR1 is SQVTM, CDR2 ANQGSEA. Trimming took 5 bases from V and 0 from J, leaving 14 bases between them. This CDR3 is built from 15 residues. The CDR3 loop is CSVISGVSSGNTIYF. CDR3 bases: TGCAGCGTTATCTCCGGGGTGAGCTCTGGAAACACCATATATTTT.

The V call is TRBV30, the J call TRBJ1-6, with unresolved D. The V and J ends lost 4 bases and 0 bases respectively, with 4 bases between them. The CDR3 contains 13 residues. The germline V gene has CDR1 GTSNPN and CDR2 SVGIG (reference sequence). CDR3 in DNA: TGTGCCTGGATTAGCTCCTATAATTCACCCCTCCACTTT. Encoded protein: CAWISSYNSPLHF.

This clone turned up a few times. The chain has TRBV11-2 and TRBJ2-2; no definite D call. The CDR3 is 14 amino acids. Germline CDR1 SGHAT, CDR2 FQNNGV. V was pared by 1 base and J by 1 base, with 4 bases between. The CDR3 region is CASSLVQNTGELFF. As DNA, the CDR3 is TGTGCCAGCAGCTTAGTCCAGAACACCGGGGAGCTGTTTTTT. Using reference TRBV11-2 and TRBJ2-2 for the parts outside the CDR3, the full variable domain is EAGVAQSPRYKIIEKRQSVAFWCNPISGHATLYWYQQILGQGPKLLIQFQNNGVVDDSQLPKDRFSAERLKGVDSTLKIQPAKLEDSAVYLCASSLVQNTGELFFGEGSRLTVL.

The chain has TRBV24-1 and TRBJ2-1, with D perhaps matching TRBD2 (6 bases). Per germline, CDR1 KGHDR and CDR2 SFDVKD. With 3 bases removed from V and 9 bases from J, the gap between germline ends came to 8 bases. The CDR3 has 12 amino acids. CDR3 sequence reads: CATSDAGREQFF. The CDR3 coding sequence is TGTGCCACCAGTGATGCGGGGCGTGAGCAGTTCTTC.

The chain links TRBV4-2 to TRBJ2-7, with TRBD2 as a possible D gene (5 bases). V was cut by 0 bases and J by 0 bases, with 9 bases left in between. The CDR3 spans 15 residues. Germline CDR1 is LGHNA and CDR2 is YNFKEQ. The CDR3 DNA sequence: TGTGCCAGCAGCCAAGAGGCGGGCTTCTCCTACGAGCAGTACTTC. Translating it yields CASSQEAGFSYEQYF.

V and J are TRBV19 and TRBJ1-2, with 8 bases identical to TRBD1. Trimming at V came to 8 bases and at J to 4 bases, leaving 6 bases not matched to a gene. The V gene's germline CDR1 is LNHDA and CDR2 SQIVND (reference sequence). The CDR3 spans 13 residues. The CDR3 bases are TGTGCCAGTGCGTTCGGACAGGGCTATGGCTACACCTTC. Translation: CASAFGQGYGYTF.